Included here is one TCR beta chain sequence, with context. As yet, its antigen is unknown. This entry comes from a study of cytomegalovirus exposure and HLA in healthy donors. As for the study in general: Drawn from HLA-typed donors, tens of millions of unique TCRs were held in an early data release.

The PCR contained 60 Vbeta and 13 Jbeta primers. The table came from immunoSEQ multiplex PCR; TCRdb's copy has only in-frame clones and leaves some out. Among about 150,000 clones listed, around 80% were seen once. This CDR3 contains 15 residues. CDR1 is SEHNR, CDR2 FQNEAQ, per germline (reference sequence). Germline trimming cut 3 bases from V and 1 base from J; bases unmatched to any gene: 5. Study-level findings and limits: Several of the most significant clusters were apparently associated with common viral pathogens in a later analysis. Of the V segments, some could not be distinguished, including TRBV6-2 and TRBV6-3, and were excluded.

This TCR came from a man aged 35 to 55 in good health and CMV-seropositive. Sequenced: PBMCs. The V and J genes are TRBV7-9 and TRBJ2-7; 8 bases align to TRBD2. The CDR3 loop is CASSFISGSSYEQYF. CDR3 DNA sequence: TGTGCCAGCAGCTTCATCAGCGGGAGTTCCTACGAGCAGTACTTC.